The clone carrying this T cell receptor (beta chain) occurred many times. Antigen: not known. The study amplified TCR beta CDR3 regions using RNA transcripts. In the first round, RT-PCR was carried out with HTBI primers, and a multiplex PCR formed the second round. TCRdb redid the calling of the multiplex PCR reads with MiXCR, one entry per CDR3 protein. Counted here are about 400,000 distinct CDR3 sequences, around 16% occurring once; the ten biggest clones make up roughly 1.5%. This record belongs to a study of Graves' ophthalmopathy and Graves' hyperthyroidism. Findings and caveats of the study: Sensitivity reached 55% to 71% and specificity about 72% when the model predicted ophthalmopathy progression.

PBMCs were isolated by Ficoll-Paque density gradient centrifugation, using roughly 10 ml of fresh peripheral blood as the starting material. The sequenced material came from peripheral blood. This receptor was obtained from a woman in her late teens or twenties with Graves' ophthalmopathy.

Here the CDR3 reads CATRDRDYSGANVLTF. DNA of the CDR3: TGTGCCACCAGGGACAGGGACTACTCTGGGGCCAACGTCCTGACTTTC. The chain recombines TRBV15 with TRBJ2-6; tentative D call: TRBD1 (8 bases). Trimming left V 6 bases short and J 0 bases short, with 12 bases between. Germline CDR1 reads LNHNV; CDR2 reads YYDKDF (reference sequence). The CDR3 covers 16 residues.